This entry lists 27 T cell receptor beta chains sequenced from one sample in a study of shared clonotypes between healthy human individuals. TCRdb keeps only in-frame clones here, not all; method: immunoSEQ multiplex PCR. The sample yields some 2,400,000 clones, about 94% seen once. Sequencing was performed on naive CD4+ T cells sorted from blood. Regarding subset: CD45RA+ positively selected. The receptors shown here come from a man aged 18 to 30 in good health.

This clone was counted once. The rearrangement uses TRBV27 and TRBJ2-3; D is tentatively TRBD1 or TRBD2 (5 bases each). The CDR3 is made up of 16 amino acids. Germline CDR1 reads MNHEY; CDR2 reads SMNVEV (reference sequence). V gave up 5 bases and J gave up 4 bases, with 19 bases separating them. The CDR3 reads CASSPPGRLGADTQYF. DNA for the CDR3: TGTGCCAGCAGTCCTCCGGGACGGTTAGGGGCAGATACGCAGTATTTT.

V is TRBV28 and J is TRBJ1-6, with 8 bases matching TRBD1. From germline, CDR1 is MDHEN and CDR2 SYDVKM. The ends lost 3 bases at V and 7 bases at J; junction bases unmatched: 2. This CDR3 has 14 amino acids. For the CDR3, the DNA is TGTGCCAGCAGTTTTACAGGGGGAAATTCACCCCTCCACTTT. Amino acids: CASSFTGGNSPLHF.

The chain recombines TRBV9 with TRBJ2-3; D is possibly TRBD2 (6 bases). V gave up 3 bases and J gave up 3 bases, with 11 bases separating them. This CDR3 has 14 residues. The germline V gene encodes CDR1 SGDLS and CDR2 YYNGEE. The CDR3 coding sequence is TGTGCCAGCAGCGGAGGCCTAGCGACAGATACGCAGTATTTT. This codes for CASSGGLATDTQYF.

The chain combines TRBV15 with TRBJ2-7, with D perhaps matching TRBD1 (5 bases). Trimming cost V 0 bases and J 0 bases, with 9 bases left between them. Germline-derived CDR1 and CDR2 are LNHNV and YYDKDF (reference sequence). This CDR3 has 15 residues. The CDR3 loop reads CATSRDQGASYEQYF. CDR3 coding DNA: TGTGCCACCAGCAGAGATCAAGGGGCCTCCTACGAGCAGTACTTC.

Turning to this clone: Sequence at one end of the junction differs from germline and may be a read error. The V gene is TRBV5-1, the J gene TRBJ2-7; TRBD2 agrees at 14 bases. This CDR3 is 14 amino acids long. CDR1 is SGHRS, CDR2 YFSETQ, per germline. DNA for the CDR3: TGTGCCAGCAGCCCGGGGACTAGCGGGGGCGACGTACGGTTC. Translating it yields CASSPGTSGGDVRF. Filled out from reference TRBV5-1 and TRBJ2-7, the complete variable domain reads KAGVTQTPRYLIKTRGQQVTLSCSPISGHRSVSWYQQTPGQGLQFLFEYFSETQRNKGNFPGRFSGRQFSNSRSEMNVSTLELGDSALYLCASSPGTSGGDVRFGPGTRLTVT.

This clone was recorded only once. Within the sample, other DNA sequences also encode this same CDR3. The chain uses TRBV30 and TRBJ1-5; D might be TRBD1 (6 bases). The CDR3 has 14 amino acids. Germline CDR1 and CDR2: GTSNPN and SVGIG (reference sequence). V shed 0 bases and J shed 6 bases, with 12 bases lying between them. CDR3 protein: CAWSVTGGRQPQHF. The DNA of the CDR3 is TGTGCCTGGAGTGTCACCGGGGGCCGTCAGCCCCAGCATTTT.

This sequence joins TRBV25-1 and TRBJ2-6; no definite D call. This CDR3 has 17 amino acids. Germline-derived CDR1 and CDR2 are MGHDK and SYGVNS. Between the trimmed V and J ends, which lost 1 base and 1 base, there was a span of 11 bases. CDR3 protein: CASSEFRTSSGANVLTF. The CDR3 nucleotides read TGTGCCAGCAGTGAATTCCGGACGTCGTCTGGGGCCAACGTCCTGACTTTC.

This clone appeared a single time. Here the CDR3 reads CAWTESPAPYEQYF. Written as DNA, the CDR3 is TGTGCCTGGACGGAGTCTCCTGCCCCTTACGAGCAGTACTTC. The V and J genes are TRBV30 and TRBJ2-7, with D hard to call. V shed 4 bases and J shed 4 bases, with 17 bases lying between them. The CDR3 is 14 amino acids. Germline V CDR1 and CDR2: GTSNPN, SVGIG (reference sequence). Full variable domain (rest looked up from reference TRBV30 and TRBJ2-7): SQTIHQWPATLVQPVGSPLSLECTVEGTSNPNLYWYRQAAGRGLQLLFYSVGIGQISSEVPQNLSASRPQDRQFILSSKKLLLSDSGFYLCAWTESPAPYEQYFGPGTRLTVT.

V gene TRBV5-4 combines with J gene TRBJ2-7, with 11 bases that match TRBD2. With 0 bases clipped from V and 6 bases from J, the junction kept 8 bases outside the gene matches. Germline lookup yields CDR1 SGHNT and CDR2 YYREEE (reference sequence). The CDR3 contains 16 residues. DNA for the CDR3: TGTGCCAGCAGCTTGGGGTCCACTAGCGGGAGAGCCGAGCAGTACTTC. Its protein product is CASSLGSTSGRAEQYF.

The rearrangement links TRBV25-1 to TRBJ1-5, with 8 bases matching TRBD1. CDR3 length: 15 amino acids. The germline V gene encodes CDR1 MGHDK and CDR2 SYGVNS. Trimming removed 3 bases from V and 7 bases from J; junction bases left unmatched: 8. Written as DNA, the CDR3 is TGTGCCAGCAGTGATTCAGGGGGCGCGGGACAGCCCCAGCATTTT. As protein: CASSDSGGAGQPQHF.

This CDR3 reads CASSEGKWAGSYEQYF. CDR3 coding DNA: TGTGCCAGCAGTGAAGGAAAATGGGCAGGGAGCTACGAGCAGTACTTC. This chain joins TRBV6-1 and TRBJ2-7; the D call may be TRBD1 or TRBD2 (5 bases each). Germline values: CDR1 MNHNS, CDR2 SASEGT. With 1 base removed from V and 3 bases from J, the gap between germline ends came to 16 bases. The CDR3 spans 16 residues.

The chain uses TRBV30 and TRBJ1-6; D is perhaps TRBD1 (5 bases). CDR3 length equals 16 residues. Germline values: CDR1 GTSNPN, CDR2 SVGIG (reference sequence). V was trimmed by 1 base and J by 11 bases, leaving 21 bases between them. The CDR3 spells CAWSDDPGAGEAPLHF. Written as DNA, the CDR3 is TGTGCCTGGAGTGACGACCCCGGGGCCGGAGAGGCACCCCTCCACTTT.

About this clone itself: An end of the junction differs from the germline gene, which may be a read error. The rearrangement links TRBV6-5 to TRBJ1-2; 11 positions match TRBD1. Germline loops: CDR1 MNHEY, CDR2 SVGAGI. This CDR3 is 14 amino acids long. CDR3 sequence reads: CASRRDRGFYGYTF. The CDR3 DNA sequence: TGTGCCAGCAGGAGGGACAGGGGGTTCTATGGTTACACCTTC.

The chain uses TRBV5-6 and TRBJ2-5; D gene unclear. Germline-derived CDR1 and CDR2 are SGHDT and YYEEEE. V shed 1 base and J shed 4 bases, with 14 bases lying between them. CDR3 length: 15 amino acids. The DNA of the CDR3 is TGTGCCAGCAGCTTGTCGCAAGGCCACCTAGAGACCCAGTACTTC. It is translated as CASSLSQGHLETQYF. Looking up the rest from reference TRBV5-6 and TRBJ2-5 gives the full variable domain: DAGVTQSPTHLIKTRGQQVTLRCSPKSGHDTVSWYQQALGQGPQFIFQYYEEEERQRGNFPDRFSGHQFPNYSSELNVNALLLGDSALYLCASSLSQGHLETQYFGPGTRLLVL.

The V gene is TRBV10-1, the J gene TRBJ2-5, with 9 nucleotides matching TRBD1. Per germline, CDR1 WNHNN and CDR2 SYGVQD (reference sequence). This CDR3 has 13 amino acids. The ends lost 5 bases at V and 4 bases at J; junction bases unmatched: 2. This CDR3 reads CASSTGGSETQYF. The CDR3 DNA sequence: TGCGCCAGCAGTACAGGGGGCTCAGAGACCCAGTACTTC.

Of note for this clone: One end of the junction varies from germline; a read error may be responsible. The chain couples TRBV29-1 to TRBJ1-2; no definite D call. This CDR3 has 8 residues. Germline CDR1 and CDR2: SQVTM and ANQGSEA. CDR3: CSAGSRLF. CDR3 sequence (DNA): TGCAGCGCCGGAAGCAGGCTCTTC.

V usage is TRBV5-5 and J usage is TRBJ1-1; D is possibly TRBD1 (6 bases). This CDR3 is 14 amino acids long. V lost 4 bases, J lost 2 bases, and 12 bases lay in between. CDR1 SGHKS and CDR2 YYEKEE come from the germline V gene (reference sequence). The CDR3 sequence: CASSPAGGNTEAFF. CDR3 bases: TGTGCCAGCAGCCCTGCCGGGGGCAACACTGAAGCTTTCTTT. Combining the CDR3 with reference TRBV5-5 and TRBJ1-1 gives the whole variable domain DAGVTQSPTHLIKTRGQQVTLRCSPISGHKSVSWYQQVLGQGPQFIFQYYEKEERGRGNFPDRFSARQFPNYSSELNVNALLLGDSALYLCASSPAGGNTEAFFGQGTRLTVV.

This clone appeared once. V is TRBV19 and J is TRBJ2-7; tentatively, D is TRBD1 or TRBD2 (5 bases each). The CDR3 spans 13 residues. CDR1 and CDR2 from the germline V gene are LNHDA and SQIVND (reference sequence). The V end was cut by 2 bases, the J end by 4 bases, with 9 bases between. The CDR3 DNA reads as TGTGCCAGTAGTATACGCAGGGAGTACGAGCAGTACTTC. It specifies CASSIRREYEQYF.

This clone was counted a single time. This chain connects TRBV10-3 to TRBJ2-7; 7 positions match TRBD1. V lost 7 bases and J lost 2; bases outside the gene matches: 11. The germline gives CDR1 ENHRY, CDR2 SYGVKD. The CDR3 extends over 15 amino acids. Here the CDR3 reads CAITNFGTATYEQYF. Written as DNA, the CDR3 is TGTGCCATCACCAATTTCGGGACAGCAACCTACGAGCAGTACTTC.

This chain uses TRBV20-1 with TRBJ1-1; D gene ambiguous. There are 11 residues in the CDR3. In germline, CDR1 is DFQATT, CDR2 SNEGSKA (reference sequence). Trimming took off 1 base at V and 8 bases at J, with 8 bases between the two ends. Here the CDR3 reads CSARGIQEAFF. The CDR3 nucleotides are TGCAGTGCTAGAGGTATACAGGAAGCTTTCTTT.

This sequence joins TRBV4-2 and TRBJ1-1; weak D call: TRBD1 (5 bases). V lost 1 base and J lost 6, with 12 bases in between. CDR1 is LGHNA, CDR2 YNFKEQ, per germline. CDR3 size: 14 residues. CDR3 DNA: TGTGCCAGCAGCCAAGTACCTCGGGGACCTGAAGCTTTCTTT. Translating gives CASSQVPRGPEAFF.

Concerning this clone: Other DNA sequences in the sample encode the same CDR3. The chain employs TRBV5-4 and TRBJ2-3; the match to TRBD2 covers 11 bases. There are 16 residues in the CDR3. Germline CDR1 reads SGHNT; CDR2 reads YYREEE (reference sequence). J lost 0 bases, V lost 4 bases, and 4 bases had no gene match. The CDR3 sequence is CASSPGTSGSTDTQYF. CDR3 nucleotides: TGTGCCAGCAGCCCCGGGACTAGCGGAAGCACAGATACGCAGTATTTT.

To note about this clone: The junction departs from the called germline gene at one end, perhaps through a read error. The chain employs TRBV6-1 and TRBJ2-1; D is ambiguous. The CDR3 runs 13 residues. Per germline, CDR1 MNHNS and CDR2 SASEGT. The CDR3 reads CASTEPGYNEQFF. The CDR3 DNA sequence: TGTGCCAGCACTGAACCGGGCTACAATGAGCAGTTCTTC.

The rearrangement links TRBV11-2 to TRBJ1-6; D gene ambiguous. Between the trimmed V and J ends, which lost 3 bases and 5 bases, there was a span of 11 bases. From germline, CDR1 is SGHAT and CDR2 FQNNGV. CDR3 length equals 15 residues. The chain's CDR3 is CASSFLPGNNSPLHF. CDR3 coding DNA: TGTGCCAGCAGCTTCCTACCGGGGAATAATTCACCCCTCCACTTT.

Regarding this clone: The sample holds other DNA sequences that translate to the same CDR3. The rearrangement joins TRBV5-6 to TRBJ1-4, with D perhaps matching TRBD1 (6 bases). This CDR3 region has 14 residues. Germline assignment: CDR1 SGHDT and CDR2 YYEEEE. V was trimmed by 2 bases and J by 5 bases, leaving 10 bases between them. CDR3 nucleotides: TGTGCCAGCAGCTTAGGGGGGTTAAATGAAAAACTGTTTTTT. This sequence encodes CASSLGGLNEKLFF.

The V and J genes are TRBV5-1 and TRBJ2-5, with 11 nucleotides matching TRBD2. The germline CDR1 and CDR2 sequences are SGHRS and YFSETQ. V gave up 3 bases and J gave up 5 bases; unmatched junction bases: 3. The CDR3 covers 14 residues. CDR3 nucleotides: TGCGCCAGCAGCTGGCGGACTAGCGGGGAGACCCAGTACTTC. Its translation: CASSWRTSGETQYF.

A remark on this clone: This CDR3 is also generated by other DNA sequences in the sample. The chain is built from TRBV4-2 and TRBJ2-7; D is unresolved. CDR3 length equals 14 residues. Germline CDR1 and CDR2: LGHNA and YNFKEQ. Trimming left V 1 base short and J 1 base short, with 8 bases between. In DNA, the CDR3 is TGTGCCAGCAGCCAAGGTGGCAGTTCCTACGAGCAGTACTTC. Translation: CASSQGGSSYEQYF.